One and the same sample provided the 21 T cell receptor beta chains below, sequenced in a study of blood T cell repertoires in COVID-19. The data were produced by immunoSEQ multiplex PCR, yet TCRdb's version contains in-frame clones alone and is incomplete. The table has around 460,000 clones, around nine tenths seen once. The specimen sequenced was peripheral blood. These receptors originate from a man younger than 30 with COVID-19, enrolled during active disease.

The CDR3 sequence is CASSLNQGFEAFF. The CDR3 DNA follows: TGTGCCAGCAGCTTGAATCAGGGCTTCGAAGCTTTCTTT. This sequence joins TRBV7-9 and TRBJ1-1; maybe TRBD1 (5 bases). Trimming pared 3 bases from V and 8 bases from J, leaving 13 bases between. The germline V gene encodes CDR1 SEHNR and CDR2 FQNEAQ (reference sequence). This CDR3 is 13 amino acids long.

DNA of the CDR3: TGTGCCAGCAGCCCGGGGCTGGCGGGAGGAGTGGATACGCAGTATTTT. Its translation is CASSPGLAGGVDTQYF. V usage is TRBV9 and J usage is TRBJ2-3, with 8 nucleotides matching TRBD2. V dropped 4 bases and J dropped 6; count of bases not matched to a gene: 13. The CDR3 runs to 16 residues. Germline V CDR1 and CDR2: SGDLS, YYNGEE.

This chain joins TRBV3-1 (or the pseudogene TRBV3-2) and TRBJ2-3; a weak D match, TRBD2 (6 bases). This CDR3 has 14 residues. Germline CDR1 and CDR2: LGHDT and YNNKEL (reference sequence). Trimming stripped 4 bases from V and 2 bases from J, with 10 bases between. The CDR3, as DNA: TGTGCCAGCAGCCGGGGGACTCACACAGATACGCAGTATTTT. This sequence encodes CASSRGTHTDTQYF.

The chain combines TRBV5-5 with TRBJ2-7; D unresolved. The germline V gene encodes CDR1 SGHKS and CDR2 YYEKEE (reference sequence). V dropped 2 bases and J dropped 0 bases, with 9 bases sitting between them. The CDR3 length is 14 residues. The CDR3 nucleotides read TGTGCCAGCAGCTTAAGCGCCCGCTCCTACGAGCAGTACTTC. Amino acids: CASSLSARSYEQYF.

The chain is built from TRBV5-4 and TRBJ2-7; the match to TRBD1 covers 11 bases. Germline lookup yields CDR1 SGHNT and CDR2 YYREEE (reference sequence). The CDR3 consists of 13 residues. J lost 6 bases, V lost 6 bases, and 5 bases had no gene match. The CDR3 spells CASTAGQGGEQYF. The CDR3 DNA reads TGTGCCAGCACCGCGGGACAGGGGGGCGAGCAGTACTTC.

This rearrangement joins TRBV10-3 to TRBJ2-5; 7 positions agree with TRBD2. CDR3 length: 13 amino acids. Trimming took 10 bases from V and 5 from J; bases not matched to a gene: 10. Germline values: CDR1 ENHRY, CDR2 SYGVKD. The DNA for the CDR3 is TGTGCCACTCTAGCGGAGGGAGGGGAGACCCAGTACTTC. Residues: CATLAEGGETQYF.

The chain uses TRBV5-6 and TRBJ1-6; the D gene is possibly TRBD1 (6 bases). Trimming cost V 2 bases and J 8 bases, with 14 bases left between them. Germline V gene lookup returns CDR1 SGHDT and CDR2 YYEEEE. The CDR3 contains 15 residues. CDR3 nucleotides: TGTGCCAGCAGCTTCAGGGGTGGAAAAGATTCACCCCTCCACTTT. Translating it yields CASSFRGGKDSPLHF. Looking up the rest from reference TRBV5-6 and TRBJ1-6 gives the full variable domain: DAGVTQSPTHLIKTRGQQVTLRCSPKSGHDTVSWYQQALGQGPQFIFQYYEEEERQRGNFPDRFSGHQFPNYSSELNVNALLLGDSALYLCASSFRGGKDSPLHFGNGTRLTVT.

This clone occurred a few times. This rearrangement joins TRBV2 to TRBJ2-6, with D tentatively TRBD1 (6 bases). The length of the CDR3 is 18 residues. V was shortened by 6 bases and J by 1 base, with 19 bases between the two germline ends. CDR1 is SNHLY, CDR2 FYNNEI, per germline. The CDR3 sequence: CASRASDSIRSGANVLTF. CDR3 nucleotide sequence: TGTGCCAGCAGGGCCTCGGACAGTATCAGATCTGGGGCCAACGTCCTGACTTTC. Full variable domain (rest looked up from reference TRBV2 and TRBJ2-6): EPEVTQTPSHQVTQMGQEVILRCVPISNHLYFYWYRQILGQKVEFLVSFYNNEISEKSEIFDDQFSVERPDGSNFTLKIRSTKLEDSAMYFCASRASDSIRSGANVLTFGAGSRLTVL.

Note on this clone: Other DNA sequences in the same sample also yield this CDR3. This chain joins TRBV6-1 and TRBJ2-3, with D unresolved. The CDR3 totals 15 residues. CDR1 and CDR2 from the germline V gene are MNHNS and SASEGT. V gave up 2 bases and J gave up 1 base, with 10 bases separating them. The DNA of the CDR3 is TGTGCCAGCAGTGAACTGCGCGGCCGCACAGATACGCAGTATTTT. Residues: CASSELRGRTDTQYF.

CDR3 amino acids: CATSRDTGTEGQETQYF. Here the CDR3 DNA reads TGTGCCACCAGCAGAGATACAGGGACCGAGGGCCAAGAGACCCAGTACTTC. The chain combines TRBV15 with TRBJ2-5; D is possibly TRBD1 (6 bases). This CDR3 region has 17 residues. Between the trimmed V and J ends, which lost 0 bases and 1 base, there was a span of 15 bases. Germline CDR1 and CDR2: LNHNV and YYDKDF (reference sequence).

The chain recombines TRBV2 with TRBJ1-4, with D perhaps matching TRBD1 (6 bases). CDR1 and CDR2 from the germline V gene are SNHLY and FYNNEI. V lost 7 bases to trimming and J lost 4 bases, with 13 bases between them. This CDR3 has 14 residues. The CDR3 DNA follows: TGTGCCAGCACGGGCCGACAGGATAATGAAAAACTGTTTTTT. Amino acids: CASTGRQDNEKLFF.

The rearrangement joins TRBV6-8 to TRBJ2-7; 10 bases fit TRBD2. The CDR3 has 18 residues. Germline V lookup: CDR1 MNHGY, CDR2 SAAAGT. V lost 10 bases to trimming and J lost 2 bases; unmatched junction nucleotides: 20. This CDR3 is CATSPTVPGTSVAYEQYF. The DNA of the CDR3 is TGTGCCACCTCCCCAACGGTACCCGGGACTAGCGTTGCCTACGAGCAGTACTTC.

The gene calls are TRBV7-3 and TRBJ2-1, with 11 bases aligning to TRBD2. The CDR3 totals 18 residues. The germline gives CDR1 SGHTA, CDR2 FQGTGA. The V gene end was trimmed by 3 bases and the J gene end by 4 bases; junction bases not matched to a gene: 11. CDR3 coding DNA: TGTGCCAGCAGCTTCCAAACTAGCGGGAGAGGCGGATACAATGAGCAGTTCTTC. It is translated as CASSFQTSGRGGYNEQFF.

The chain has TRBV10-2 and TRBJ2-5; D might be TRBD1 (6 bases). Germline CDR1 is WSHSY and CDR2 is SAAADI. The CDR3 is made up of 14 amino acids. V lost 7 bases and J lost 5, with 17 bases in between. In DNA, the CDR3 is TGCGCCAGCATCCCCAGGTCAGGGGACGAGACCCAGTACTTC. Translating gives CASIPRSGDETQYF.

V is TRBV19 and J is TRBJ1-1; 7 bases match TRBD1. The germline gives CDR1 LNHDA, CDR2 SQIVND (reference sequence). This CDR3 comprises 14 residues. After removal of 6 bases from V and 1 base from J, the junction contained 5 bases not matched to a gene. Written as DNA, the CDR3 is TGTGCCAGTAGACTCACAGGGGAGAACACTGAAGCTTTCTTT. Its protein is CASRLTGENTEAFF.

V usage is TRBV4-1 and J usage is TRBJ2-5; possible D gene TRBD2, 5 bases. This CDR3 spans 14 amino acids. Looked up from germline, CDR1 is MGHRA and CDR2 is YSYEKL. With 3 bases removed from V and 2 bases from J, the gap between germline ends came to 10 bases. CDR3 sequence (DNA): TGCGCCAGCAGCCAGACTAACATACAAGAGACCCAGTACTTC. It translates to CASSQTNIQETQYF.

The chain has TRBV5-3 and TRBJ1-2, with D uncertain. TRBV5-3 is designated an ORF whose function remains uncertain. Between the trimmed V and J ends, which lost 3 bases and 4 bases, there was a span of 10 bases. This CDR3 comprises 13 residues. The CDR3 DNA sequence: TGTGCCAGAAGCTGGGAGCGAGGCTATGGCTACACCTTC. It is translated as CARSWERGYGYTF.

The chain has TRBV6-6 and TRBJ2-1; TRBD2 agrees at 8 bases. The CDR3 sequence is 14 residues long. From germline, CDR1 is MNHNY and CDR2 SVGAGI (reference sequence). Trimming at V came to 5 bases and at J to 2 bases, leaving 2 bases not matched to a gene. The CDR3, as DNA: TGTGCCAGCAGTATCGGGGGGGCCTACAATGAGCAGTTCTTC. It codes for CASSIGGAYNEQFF.

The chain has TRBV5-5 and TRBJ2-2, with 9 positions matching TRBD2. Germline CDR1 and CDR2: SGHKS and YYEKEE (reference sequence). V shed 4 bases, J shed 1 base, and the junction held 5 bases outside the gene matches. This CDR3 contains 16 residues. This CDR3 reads CASSQGLAENTGELFF. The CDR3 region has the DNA TGTGCCAGCAGCCAGGGACTAGCTGAGAACACCGGGGAGCTGTTTTTT. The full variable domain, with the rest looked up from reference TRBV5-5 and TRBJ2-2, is DAGVTQSPTHLIKTRGQQVTLRCSPISGHKSVSWYQQVLGQGPQFIFQYYEKEERGRGNFPDRFSARQFPNYSSELNVNALLLGDSALYLCASSQGLAENTGELFFGEGSRLTVL.

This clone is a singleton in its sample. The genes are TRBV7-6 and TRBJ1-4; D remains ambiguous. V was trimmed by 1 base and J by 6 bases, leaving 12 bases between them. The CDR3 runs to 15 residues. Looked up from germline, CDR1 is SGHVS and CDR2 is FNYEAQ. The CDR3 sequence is CASSLDLVRDEKLFF. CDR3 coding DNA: TGTGCCAGCAGCTTAGATTTAGTCCGGGATGAAAAACTGTTTTTT. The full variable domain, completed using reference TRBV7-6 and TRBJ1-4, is GAGVSQSPRYKVTKRGQDVALRCDPISGHVSLYWYRQALGQGPEFLTYFNYEAQQDKSGLPNDRFSAERPEGSISTLTIQRTEQRDSAMYRCASSLDLVRDEKLFFGSGTQLSVL.

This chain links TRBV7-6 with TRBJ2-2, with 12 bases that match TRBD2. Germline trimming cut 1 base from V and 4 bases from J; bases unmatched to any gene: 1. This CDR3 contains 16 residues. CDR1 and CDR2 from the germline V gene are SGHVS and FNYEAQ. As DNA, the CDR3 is TGTGCCAGCAGCTTAGAACTAGCGGGGGGCACCGGGGAGCTGTTTTTT. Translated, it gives CASSLELAGGTGELFF.